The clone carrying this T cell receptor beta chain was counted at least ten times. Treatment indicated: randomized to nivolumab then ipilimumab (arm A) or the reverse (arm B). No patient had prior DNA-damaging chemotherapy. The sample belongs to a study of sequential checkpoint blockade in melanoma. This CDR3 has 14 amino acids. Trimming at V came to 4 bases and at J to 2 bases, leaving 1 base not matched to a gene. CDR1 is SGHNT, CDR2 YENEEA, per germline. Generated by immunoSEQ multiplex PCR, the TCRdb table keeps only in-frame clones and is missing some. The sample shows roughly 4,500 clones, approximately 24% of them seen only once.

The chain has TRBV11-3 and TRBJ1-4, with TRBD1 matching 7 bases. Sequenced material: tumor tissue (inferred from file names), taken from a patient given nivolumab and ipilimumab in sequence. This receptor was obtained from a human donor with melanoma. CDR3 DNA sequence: TGTGCCAGCAGCTCGGGACAGACTAATGAAAAACTGTTTTTT. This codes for CASSSGQTNEKLFF.